This T cell receptor beta chain was obtained from a study of Graves' ophthalmopathy and Graves' hyperthyroidism. Study summary: Before any treatment, peripheral blood was taken at the initial diagnosis. Study findings and constraints: Most expanded clonotypes from thyroid (those above 0.001 frequency) were also found in blood.

CDR1 is SEHNR and CDR2 is FQNEAQ in the germline V gene (reference sequence). This CDR3 region has 14 residues. The V segment lost 5 bases and the J segment 3 bases; nucleotides outside the gene matches: 3. The authors amplified TCR beta CDR3 regions, and they did so from RNA transcripts for repertoire sequencing. Second-round multiplex PCR came after a first-round RT-PCR that employed HTBI primers. TCRdb reanalysed the multiplex PCR reads using MiXCR and keeps one entry per CDR3 protein. In the table there are about 370,000 distinct CDR3 sequences, 15% to 20% of which are singletons. This clonotype was found many times. Its target is unknown.

This chain uses TRBV7-9 with TRBJ2-2, with TRBD1 matching 7 bases. Source material: peripheral blood. The TCR comes from an adult woman with stable Graves' hyperthyroidism. CDR3 sequence: CASSIGTDTGELFF. The CDR3 nucleotides read TGTGCCAGCAGCATTGGGACAGACACCGGGGAGCTGTTTTTT.